This T cell receptor (beta chain) was sequenced in a study of shared T cell receptors in the human thymus (dated by TCRdb to about 2021). Regarding the research as a whole: The study examined how self-reactive, shared T-cell receptor alpha chains are generated in the human thymus.

CDR1 and CDR2, looked up from the germline V gene, are SGHDN and FVKESK. The CDR3 covers 14 residues, taking in both the cysteine and the phenylalanine. This entry keeps only the CDR3 DNA: 42 bases, framed from base 1. Trimming at the junction amounts to 4 bases on V and 2 bases on J, and the germline ends lie 12 bases apart. Library preparation used the immunoSEQ multiplex PCR assay. In its TCRdb copy, this immuneACCESS table keeps in-frame sequences only and misses some clones. Where compared with another copy, unresolved V genes explain less than half of these, and the others have no known cause. This sample gives hundreds of thousands of clones in total; around nine tenths of them show up just once. Of the sample, approximately 0.01% falls within the top ten clones. This clone appeared a single time. The clone's antigen remains unknown. No much larger clone exists at a distance of one base, and base qualities are not known.

The same sample was also studied in work on human thymus T cells. Per the second study: Donors were immunologically healthy infants undergoing open corrective cardiac surgery for congenital heart defects in Finland. The thymus tissue came from surgical resects taken out during corrective cardiac surgery. Usage of V and J gene segments appeared to be biased in both the thymic and the peripheral blood repertoires. The related research reported highly overlapping thymic TCR repertoires among unrelated individuals. TCR alpha and beta repertoires from roughly 8 infant thymus samples and four related peripheral blood samples were characterized in the study. Donor ages ranged from about 6 to 250 days, and the cohort comprised about six male and two female infants. After being mechanically released from the tissue, thymocytes were kept at -70 degrees C in pellets of roughly 10-30 million cells. A QIAsymphony instrument was used to extract genomic DNA from frozen cell pellets. TCRB and TCRAD loci were amplified from a standardized quantity of quality-controlled genomic DNA using the immunoSEQ multiplex PCR assay. The V(D)J region was spanned by amplicons of a length sufficient to cover the CDR3 and to identify V and J genes. The amplicons were sequenced on an Illumina platform via the commercial immunoSEQ service. Primer bias and sequencing errors were corrected using previously described methods, and TCRAD and TCRB definitions followed the IMGT database. Analysis of the repertoires was done with immunoSEQ Analyzer 3.0 and VDJTools and included basic statistics, V/J segment usage, diversity estimates, rarefaction and pairwise overlap. Diversity was estimated using the Chao1, ChaoE, Efron-Thisted, Shannon and inverse Simpson indices, and was also estimated on datasets down-sampled to the size of the smallest sample. For repertoire overlap, CDR3 nucleotide sequence, V gene and J gene had to match strictly, and clustering was done by Jaccard-based multidimensional scaling. On average, thymus samples gave roughly 740,000 unique TCRB clonotypes, whereas blood samples gave roughly 84,000.

The receptor was derived from a boy in the first two years of life with a congenital heart defect. Donor details come from another sample of the same person, matched by shared clones. The sample comprised thymocytes. The sequence links TRBV14 to TRBJ2-7; TRBD2 might be the D gene, on 5 matching bases. The encoded CDR3 is CASSLAGRTYEQYF. The DNA sequence reads TGTGCCAGCAGCCTGGCGGGCCGTACCTACGAGCAGTACTTC.